The clone carrying this T cell receptor beta chain occurred a few times. Amplification of TCR beta CDR3 regions was performed using RNA transcripts as template. Primed by the HTBI set, a first-round RT-PCR was run on the TCR CDR3. TCRdb re-called the multiplex PCR reads with MiXCR, one entry per CDR3 protein. Of hundreds of thousands of distinct CDR3 sequences in the sample, roughly 50% were seen once. Germline loops: CDR1 SNHLY, CDR2 FYNNEI. The CDR3 totals 15 residues. Trimming cost V 3 bases and J 5 bases, with 16 bases left between them. The data were taken from a study of T cells in Graves' hyperthyroidism and ophthalmopathy.

What was sequenced was peripheral blood or thyroid tissue (not recorded which). The chain uses TRBV2 and TRBJ2-5, with a weak D call TRBD2 (5 bases). This receptor was taken from a woman aged 18-29 years with Graves' hyperthyroidism. As DNA, the CDR3 is TGTGCCAGCAGTGAGGCAGGTTTAAGGAGGGAGACCCAGTACTTC. Amino acids: CASSEAGLRRETQYF.